What follows are 24 T cell receptor beta chains derived from one specimen sequenced in a study of blood T cell repertoires in COVID-19. Sequenced by immunoSEQ multiplex PCR; TCRdb stores in-frame clones only, minus some. The data hold approximately 220,000 clones, with nearly 90% observed a single time. Sequencing was done on a sample of PBMCs or T cells enriched from blood (not recorded which). The receptors originated from a man between 25 and 39 years old who had been exposed to COVID-19.

This chain joins TRBV19 and TRBJ2-7; D perhaps matches TRBD2 (7 bases). CDR1 and CDR2 (germline): LNHDA, SQIVND (reference sequence). The CDR3 contains 15 residues. The germline V and J ends were trimmed by 6 bases and 6 bases, with 21 bases remaining between them. The CDR3 reads CASSRLGGADGEQYF. Here the CDR3 DNA reads TGTGCCAGTAGCCGACTGGGGGGGGCGGATGGCGAGCAGTACTTC.

This sequence joins TRBV7-2 and TRBJ2-7; D not certain. V lost 4 bases and J lost 2, with 3 bases in between. This CDR3 contains 11 residues. Per the germline V gene, CDR1 is SGHTA and CDR2 is FQGNSA. The CDR3 protein is CASSSAYEQYF. The CDR3 nucleotides are TGTGCCAGCAGCTCGGCCTACGAGCAGTACTTC. Full variable domain (outside the CDR3, taken from reference TRBV7-2 and TRBJ2-7): GAGVSQSPSNKVTEKGKDVELRCDPISGHTALYWYRQSLGQGLEFLIYFQGNSAPDKSGLPSDRFSAERTGGSVSTLTIQRTQQEDSAVYLCASSSAYEQYFGPGTRLTVT.

The gene calls are TRBV3-1 (or the pseudogene TRBV3-2) and TRBJ2-2; D perhaps matches TRBD1 (5 bases). The germline V gene has CDR1 LGHDT and CDR2 YNNKEL (reference sequence). This CDR3 is built from 17 residues. V lost 0 bases and J 4 bases, leaving 15 bases between the germline ends. The DNA for the CDR3 is TGTGCCAGCAGCCAAGATCGATCCGGACACGGCACCGGGGAGCTGTTTTTT. Translating it yields CASSQDRSGHGTGELFF.

This clone came up once. The chain has TRBV5-1 and TRBJ1-2; perhaps TRBD1 as D (5 bases). Germline V gene data show CDR1 as SGHRS and CDR2 as YFSETQ. The V end was cut by 4 bases, the J end by 3 bases, with 10 bases between. The CDR3 is 13 amino acids. Here the CDR3 DNA reads TGCGCCAGCAGCCCGACAGTTGACTATGGCTACACCTTC. Protein sequence: CASSPTVDYGYTF.

J is TRBJ1-1 and V is TRBV19, with D maybe TRBD1 (6 bases). Between the trimmed V and J ends, which lost 7 bases and 7 bases, there was a span of 13 bases. The CDR3 consists of 12 residues. Germline V lookup: CDR1 LNHDA, CDR2 SQIVND (reference sequence). The CDR3 DNA reads as TGTGCCAGTACACCGGGACACCATGAAGCTTTCTTT. Translated: CASTPGHHEAFF.

The rearrangement links TRBV27 to TRBJ2-1; 7 nucleotides agree with TRBD1. The CDR3 consists of 14 residues. V trimming: 6 bases; J trimming: 1 base; junction bases outside the gene matches: 3. Germline lookup yields CDR1 MNHEY and CDR2 SMNVEV (reference sequence). CDR3 loop: CASRGGPSYNEQFF. The CDR3 region has the DNA TGTGCCAGCAGAGGGGGCCCTTCCTACAATGAGCAGTTCTTC.

This clone was detected once. Other DNA variants within this sample encode the same CDR3. The rearrangement joins TRBV18 to TRBJ1-3, with D possibly matching TRBD1 (6 bases). The germline V and J ends were trimmed by 0 bases and 8 bases, with 8 bases remaining between them. Germline loops: CDR1 KGHSH, CDR2 LQKENI. This CDR3 comprises 13 residues. DNA of the CDR3: TGTGCCAGCTCACCACCAGCAGGGGACACCATATATTTT. This codes for CASSPPAGDTIYF.

This clone showed up just a few times. The CDR3 DNA is TGTGCCAGCAGTTTAAGGACAGGGGGCTCTGAAGCTTTCTTT. Residues: CASSLRTGGSEAFF. This chain links TRBV27 with TRBJ1-1; 11 bases align to TRBD1. The germline V gene encodes CDR1 MNHEY and CDR2 SMNVEV (reference sequence). Germline trimming cut 2 bases from V and 6 bases from J; bases unmatched to any gene: 2. This CDR3 comprises 14 residues.

This clone was found a few times. The chain employs TRBV19 and TRBJ1-4, with 7 nucleotides matching TRBD1. Germline values: CDR1 LNHDA, CDR2 SQIVND (reference sequence). V was clipped by 8 bases and J by 4 bases; unmatched bases: 7. This CDR3 spans 14 amino acids. The CDR3 nucleotides are TGTGCCAGTGGGGCGGGACAGCATAATGAAAAACTGTTTTTT. Translated: CASGAGQHNEKLFF. The full variable domain, rest sourced from reference TRBV19 and TRBJ1-4, is DGGITQSPKYLFRKEGQNVTLSCEQNLNHDAMYWYRQDPGQGLRLIYYSQIVNDFQKGDIAEGYSVSREKKESFPLTVTSAQKNPTAFYLCASGAGQHNEKLFFGSGTQLSVL.

This clone was detected once. Given a much more abundant clone one base away, this may be a read error. The DNA for the CDR3 is TGTGCCAGCAGCGCAGGGGGCAACACTGAAACTTTCTTT. It yields the protein CASSAGGNTETFF. This chain links TRBV2 with TRBJ1-1, with 8 bases aligning to TRBD1. This CDR3 spans 13 amino acids. CDR1 is SNHLY and CDR2 is FYNNEI in the germline V gene.

The V and J genes are TRBV7-9 and TRBJ1-1; 9 nucleotides match TRBD1. Germline-derived CDR1 and CDR2 are SEHNR and FQNEAQ (reference sequence). V was pared by 4 bases and J by 1 base, with 4 bases of the junction left unmatched. This CDR3 is 15 amino acids long. CDR3 in amino acids: CASSSKGQGNTEAFF. CDR3 DNA sequence: TGTGCCAGCAGCTCAAAGGGACAGGGGAACACTGAAGCTTTCTTT.

The chain employs TRBV6-5 and TRBJ1-4, with D perhaps matching TRBD1 (5 bases). CDR3 size: 15 residues. Germline V gene data show CDR1 as MNHEY and CDR2 as SVGAGI. Trimming took 6 bases from V and 13 from J, leaving 24 bases between them. The CDR3 sequence is CASRHSAGLSVRLFF. DNA of the CDR3: TGTGCCAGCAGACACTCGGCGGGACTATCGGTTCGACTGTTTTTT.

This chain links TRBV4-3 with TRBJ1-3, with D possibly being TRBD1 (6 bases). CDR3 length: 17 amino acids. Germline CDR1 reads LGHNA; CDR2 reads YSLEER. V lost 0 bases to trimming and J lost 3 bases, with 15 bases between them. CDR3 in amino acids: CASSQEILGQFGNTIYF. In nucleotides, the CDR3 is TGCGCCAGCAGCCAAGAAATCCTCGGACAGTTTGGAAACACCATATATTTT.

This sequence joins TRBV11-3 and TRBJ1-6; tentatively, D is TRBD1 (6 bases). The CDR3 sequence is 16 residues long. Deletions cut 0 bases from V and 7 bases from J, with 13 bases between. The V gene's germline CDR1 is SGHNT and CDR2 YENEEA. The DNA for the CDR3 is TGTGCCAGCAGCTTAGAGGAACAGGGTAGAAATTCACCCCTCCACTTT. Translation gives CASSLEEQGRNSPLHF.

This clone is a singleton in its sample. The chain combines TRBV19 with TRBJ1-5, with no clear D. V lost 2 bases to trimming and J lost 5 bases, with 7 bases between them. Germline CDR1 is LNHDA and CDR2 is SQIVND (reference sequence). The CDR3 length is 13 residues. The CDR3 sequence is CASSIRAHQPQHF. The CDR3 region has the DNA TGTGCCAGTAGTATAAGAGCCCATCAGCCCCAGCATTTT.

The gene calls are TRBV5-1 and TRBJ2-7; maybe TRBD1 (5 bases). Looked up from germline, CDR1 is SGHRS and CDR2 is YFSETQ. The CDR3 totals 14 residues. Trimming cost V 0 bases and J 5 bases, with 12 bases left between them. CDR3 in amino acids: CASSLGQGDDEQYF. As DNA, the CDR3 is TGCGCCAGCAGCTTGGGGCAGGGTGACGACGAGCAGTACTTC. The complete variable domain, with remaining parts taken from reference TRBV5-1 and TRBJ2-7, reads KAGVTQTPRYLIKTRGQQVTLSCSPISGHRSVSWYQQTPGQGLQFLFEYFSETQRNKGNFPGRFSGRQFSNSRSEMNVSTLELGDSALYLCASSLGQGDDEQYFGPGTRLTVT.

The gene calls are TRBV13 and TRBJ1-4; 9 nucleotides line up with TRBD1. The CDR3 consists of 14 residues. Germline V gene lookup returns CDR1 PRHDT and CDR2 FYEKMQ (reference sequence). With 3 bases clipped from V and 5 bases from J, the junction kept 1 base outside the gene matches. The CDR3 region is CASSFGTGNEKLFF. The CDR3, as DNA: TGTGCCAGCAGCTTTGGGACAGGGAATGAAAAACTGTTTTTT.

The genes are TRBV29-1 and TRBJ2-7; the match to TRBD1 covers 10 bases. The germline V gene encodes CDR1 SQVTM and CDR2 ANQGSEA. V shed 4 bases, J shed 4 bases, and the junction held 7 bases outside the gene matches. The CDR3 is 14 residues long. The CDR3 sequence: CSVAGQGDRYEQYF. For the CDR3, the DNA is TGCAGCGTTGCCGGACAGGGGGACAGGTACGAGCAGTACTTC.

This chain links TRBV9 with TRBJ2-3; 7 bases line up with TRBD2. Germline values: CDR1 SGDLS, CDR2 YYNGEE. The CDR3 consists of 16 residues. J lost 1 base, V lost 4 bases, and 9 bases had no gene match. CDR3: CASSPGGTGGTDTQYF. In nucleotides, the CDR3 is TGTGCCAGCAGCCCGGGGGGAACGGGGGGCACAGATACGCAGTATTTT.

This sequence joins TRBV18 and TRBJ1-5, with D possibly matching TRBD1 (5 bases). The germline V and J ends were trimmed by 2 bases and 2 bases, with 10 bases remaining between them. The CDR3 has 15 residues. Germline CDR1 reads KGHSH; CDR2 reads LQKENI. CDR3 sequence: CASSPGGGGNQPQHF. The CDR3 DNA reads as TGTGCCAGCTCACCAGGGGGGGGAGGCAATCAGCCCCAGCATTTT. The full variable domain, completed using reference TRBV18 and TRBJ1-5, is NAGVMQNPRHLVRRRGQEARLRCSPMKGHSHVYWYRQLPEEGLKFMVYLQKENIIDESGMPKERFSAEFPKEGPSILRIQQVVRGDSAAYFCASSPGGGGNQPQHFGDGTRLSIL.

V gene TRBV12-3 or TRBV12-4 combines with J gene TRBJ1-2; 7 nucleotides align to TRBD1. The CDR3 extends over 13 amino acids. The V gene end was trimmed by 4 bases and the J gene end by 5 bases; junction bases not matched to a gene: 4. CDR3 residues: CASSSQGEYGYTF. The CDR3 DNA follows: TGTGCCAGCAGTTCCCAGGGGGAGTATGGCTACACCTTC.

V is TRBV27 and J is TRBJ2-5, with TRBD1 matching over 7 bases. Germline CDR1 and CDR2: MNHEY and SMNVEV (reference sequence). The junction had 5 bases not matched to a gene; V was cut back by 6 bases and J by 4 bases. There are 13 residues in the CDR3. The CDR3 coding sequence is TGTGCCAGCAGAAAGACAGGGTCAGAGACCCAGTACTTC. Translating gives CASRKTGSETQYF.

The V gene is TRBV4-1, the J gene TRBJ2-7; no firm D call. CDR1 MGHRA and CDR2 YSYEKL come from the germline V gene. Between the trimmed V and J ends, which lost 5 bases and 2 bases, there was a span of 13 bases. The CDR3 has 14 residues. The CDR3 nucleotides read TGCGCCAGCAGCGGTCTCGGTCCGGCCTACGAGCAGTACTTC. Translated, it gives CASSGLGPAYEQYF.

As for this clone: The junction departs from the called germline gene at one end, perhaps through a read error. CDR3 sequence: CASSLAGGYGKSIQYF. In DNA, the CDR3 is TGTGCCAGCAGCTTAGCGGGGGGGTACGGCAAAAGCATTCAGTACTTC. The V gene is TRBV7-2, the J gene TRBJ2-4; TRBD2 matches 7 bases. CDR3 length: 16 residues. Germline CDR1 is SGHTA and CDR2 is FQGNSA.